Shown below are 6 T cell receptor beta chains from a single sample sequenced in a study of cytomegalovirus exposure and HLA in healthy donors. The PCR used 60 Vbeta and 13 Jbeta primers. Method: immunoSEQ multiplex PCR; TCRdb's copy keeps in-frame clones and lacks some. The data contain some 190,000 clones, 70% to 75% of them singletons. The sequenced sample consisted of PBMCs. The receptors derive from a man in his thirties or forties in good health and CMV-seropositive.

V gene TRBV9 combines with J gene TRBJ1-6; D is unclear. Looked up from germline, CDR1 is SGDLS and CDR2 is YYNGEE. This CDR3 has 15 amino acids. V was clipped by 4 bases and J by 4 bases, with 12 bases between them. Here the CDR3 reads CASSPSGTYNSPLHF. In nucleotides, the CDR3 is TGTGCCAGCAGCCCCAGCGGCACATATAATTCACCCCTCCACTTT. Looking up the rest from reference TRBV9 and TRBJ1-6 gives the full variable domain: DSGVTQTPKHLITATGQRVTLRCSPRSGDLSVYWYQQSLDQGLQFLIQYYNGEERAKGNILERFSAQQFPDLHSELNLSSLELGDSALYFCASSPSGTYNSPLHFGNGTRLTVT.

This CDR3 reads CASSLAQGAAGNTIYF. In DNA form, the CDR3 reads TGTGCCAGCAGCTTAGCACAGGGAGCTGCTGGAAACACCATATATTTT. This rearrangement joins TRBV7-9 to TRBJ1-3; D is possibly TRBD1 (6 bases). The CDR3 has 16 amino acids. Trimming pared 0 bases from V and 2 bases from J, leaving 11 bases between. Germline V gene sequence: CDR1 SEHNR, CDR2 FQNEAQ (reference sequence).

This clone has only a few counts. The rearrangement joins TRBV2 to TRBJ1-1; D unclear. V lost 7 bases and J lost 7, with 13 bases in between. There are 12 residues in the CDR3. Germline CDR1 is SNHLY and CDR2 is FYNNEI. CDR3 sequence (DNA): TGTGCCAGCACTTCTAGCGGCATTGAAGCTTTCTTT. Translating gives CASTSSGIEAFF.

The chain joins TRBV7-3 to TRBJ1-1, with D possibly TRBD1 on 5 matching bases. The V gene's germline CDR1 is SGHTA and CDR2 FQGTGA. The CDR3 has 12 residues. Trimming stripped 7 bases from V and 1 base from J, with 7 bases between. The CDR3 protein is CASNGGNTEAFF. CDR3 coding DNA: TGTGCCAGCAACGGGGGGAACACTGAAGCTTTCTTT.

The rearrangement uses TRBV6-5 and TRBJ2-3; 7 nucleotides align to TRBD2. Trimming cost V 2 bases and J 8 bases; bases outside gene matches: 4. Germline values: CDR1 MNHEY, CDR2 SVGAGI. The CDR3 sequence is 13 residues long. The CDR3 reads CASSYPGGGTQYF. DNA of the CDR3: TGTGCCAGCAGTTACCCGGGCGGGGGTACGCAGTATTTT.

This clone occurred a few times. This sequence joins TRBV11-2 and TRBJ2-1; 7 bases align to TRBD2. Germline trimming cut 4 bases from V and 6 bases from J; bases unmatched to any gene: 6. This CDR3 spans 14 amino acids. CDR1 SGHAT and CDR2 FQNNGV come from the germline V gene. Here the CDR3 reads CASSSSLASNEQFF. The CDR3, as DNA: TGTGCCAGCAGCTCCTCACTAGCGAGCAATGAGCAGTTCTTC.